The sequence of this TCR beta chain was determined in a study of T cell responses to AZD1222 COVID-19 vaccine. Study-wide results and limits: CD4 TCRs linked to vaccination spanned spike, dominating at 160-218 and 743-854.

Clones were read by immunoSEQ multiplex PCR, and TCRdb kept only the in-frame ones, dropping some. The sample has about 190,000 clones; over 85% are singletons. V lost 9 bases to trimming and J lost 1 base, with 18 bases between them. The length of the CDR3 is 15 residues. Germline V lookup: CDR1 LNHDA, CDR2 SQIVND (reference sequence). Comment on this clone: Its cognate antigen is unknown.

This rearrangement joins TRBV19 to TRBJ2-5; possibly TRBD1 for D (6 bases). This TCR derives from an adult who received the MenACWY meningococcal vaccine as a control. Sequenced material: peripheral blood, taken 28 days after the second dose of the MenACWY control vaccine. In DNA, the CDR3 is TGTGCCAGCCGCGGACAGCATGGCATCCAAGAGACCCAGTACTTC. Translation: CASRGQHGIQETQYF.